This entry concerns a single T cell receptor (beta chain). Its antigen is not identified. CDR1 and CDR2 (germline): SGHAT, FQNNGV. V lost 5 bases to trimming and J lost 1 base; unmatched junction nucleotides: 7. This CDR3 contains 15 residues. The data originate from a study of T cell responses to AZD1222 COVID-19 vaccine. Clones were sequenced by immunoSEQ multiplex PCR, and TCRdb holds only the in-frame ones, with some missing. Reported are more than 110,000 clones; the ten largest clones contain about 2.2%. Study-level findings and limits: Two AZD1222 doses significantly raised spike-specific TCR breadth and depth over controls. It was only a handful of AZD1222 recipients who were seropositive at baseline. The repertoires were collected only after the peak T cell response. Donor demographics were predominantly white British with a female majority; clonal diversity may be underestimated.

Sequencing input: peripheral blood. This clonotype originated in an adult in good health. V is TRBV11-2 and J is TRBJ1-1, with 7 bases matching TRBD1. CDR3 amino acids: CASSPSRGRNTEAFF. In nucleotides, the CDR3 is TGTGCCAGCAGCCCGTCCAGGGGGAGGAACACTGAAGCTTTCTTT.